This T cell receptor beta chain was retrieved from a study of CD8 T cells in ankylosing spondylitis. Points from the study as a whole: Some motif variants had been reported before (in reactive arthritis synovial fluid and blood). Disease-linked clones bore a CD8+ phenotype, appearing relatively rarely in peripheral blood. Within ankylosing spondylitis blood, a TCR beta motif made up of roughly eight highly homologous variants appeared to be characteristic.

This CDR3 has 14 amino acids. From germline, CDR1 is MGHRA and CDR2 YSYEKL. V lost 5 bases, J lost 0 bases, and 8 bases lay in between. This clonotype was detected ten times or more. Its antigen is not identified. Each CDR3 protein gets one entry after TCRdb re-called the 5' RACE reads with MiXCR. The sample includes 700,000 or so distinct CDR3 sequences, around 20% of them seen just once. The sample was blood, either unsorted or a sorted T cell fraction (not recorded which). The origin of this receptor is a male donor with ankylosing spondylitis. The chain uses TRBV4-1 and TRBJ2-4; D is unclear. The CDR3 nucleotides are TGCGCCAGCAGCTACGACCTAGCCAAAAACATTCAGTACTTC. This translates into CASSYDLAKNIQYF.